This entry lists 28 T cell receptor beta chains sequenced from one sample in a study of T cell repertoires in cytomegalovirus infection. No antigens are known for them. Via MiXCR, TCRdb re-called the reads, giving one row per CDR3 protein. The sample carries a few hundred thousand distinct CDR3 sequences, 40% recorded once. Sequenced here: cultured PBMCs, sampled from culture after CMV antigen stimulation. The receptors originated from a human donor in good health (CMV status not recorded). Some clones in this sample may be carry-over from other donors' samples.

This chain links TRBV28 with TRBJ1-1, with a weak D call TRBD1 (6 bases). The V and J ends lost 10 bases and 4 bases respectively, with 22 bases between them. The CDR3 runs to 15 residues. The V gene's germline CDR1 is MDHEN and CDR2 SYDVKM. The CDR3: CATHPRVGGGTEAFF. In DNA form, the CDR3 reads TGTGCCACCCACCCCCGGGTAGGGGGGGGCACTGAAGCTTTCTTT.

The rearrangement joins TRBV28 to TRBJ2-1, with 11 bases matching TRBD2. CDR1 and CDR2 from the germline V gene are MDHEN and SYDVKM. The V and J ends lost 5 bases and 6 bases, in that order; junction bases with no gene match: 9. This CDR3 has 16 amino acids. For the CDR3, the DNA is TGTGCCAGCAGTCGTACCCTAGCGGGGGGCCTCAATGAGCAGTTCTTC. It is translated as CASSRTLAGGLNEQFF.

The sample holds many counts of this clonotype. V gene TRBV7-2 combines with J gene TRBJ2-3; D remains unclear. Trimming cost V 2 bases and J 0 bases, with 12 bases left between them. In germline, CDR1 is SGHTA, CDR2 FQGNSA. The CDR3 contains 16 residues. CDR3 amino acids: CASSLLSGSSTDTQYF. In DNA, the CDR3 is TGTGCCAGCAGCTTACTCAGTGGGTCTAGCACAGATACGCAGTATTTT. The full variable domain, completed using reference TRBV7-2 and TRBJ2-3, is GAGVSQSPSNKVTEKGKDVELRCDPISGHTALYWYRQSLGQGLEFLIYFQGNSAPDKSGLPSDRFSAERTGGSVSTLTIQRTQQEDSAVYLCASSLLSGSSTDTQYFGPGTRLTVL.

This clonotype was counted a single time. This rearrangement joins TRBV2 to TRBJ1-6, with TRBD1 matching over 7 bases. The trim removed 3 bases at V and 9 bases at J, leaving 8 bases unmatched. Germline CDR1 reads SNHLY; CDR2 reads FYNNEI. This CDR3 is built from 15 residues. The CDR3 region has the DNA TGTGCCAGCAGTGAGGAGGGGGCGCGCCCTTCACCCCTCCACTTT. Amino acid sequence: CASSEEGARPSPLHF.

This chain joins TRBV10-3 and TRBJ1-3; D is unresolved. Trimming cost V 10 bases and J 5 bases, with 15 bases left between them. Germline values: CDR1 ENHRY, CDR2 SYGVKD. The CDR3 contains 13 residues. The CDR3 sequence is CATGGGQRNTIYF. The CDR3 DNA sequence: TGTGCCACCGGCGGAGGGCAAAGAAACACCATATATTTT.

The chain links TRBV11-2 to TRBJ2-1, with unresolved D. Germline values: CDR1 SGHAT, CDR2 FQNNGV. CDR3 length: 15 amino acids. Deletions cut 5 bases from V and 9 bases from J, with 20 bases between. CDR3 loop: CASSHERTSVGEQFF. CDR3 in DNA: TGTGCCAGCAGCCATGAAAGGACGTCAGTCGGTGAGCAGTTCTTC.

The CDR3 reads CASSAQGGNQPQHF. The CDR3, as DNA: TGTGCCAGCAGTGCCCAGGGGGGCAATCAGCCCCAGCATTTT. V usage is TRBV27 and J usage is TRBJ1-5; 7 bases map to TRBD1. The CDR3 length is 14 residues. Trimming took 5 bases from V and 2 from J; bases not matched to a gene: 3. Germline V CDR1 and CDR2: MNHEY, SMNVEV (reference sequence).

This clonotype came up a few times. The chain carries TRBV6-1 and TRBJ2-3; 11 bases match TRBD2. Germline V gives CDR1 MNHNS, CDR2 SASEGT. The V gene end was trimmed by 3 bases and the J gene end by 2 bases; junction bases not matched to a gene: 4. CDR3 length: 16 amino acids. In DNA form, the CDR3 reads TGTGCCAGCAGTGACGGACTAGCGGGTCACACAGATACGCAGTATTTT. It translates to CASSDGLAGHTDTQYF.

This clonotype appeared once. V gene TRBV3-1 combines with J gene TRBJ2-2, with 7 bases fitting TRBD2. The CDR3 sequence is 13 residues long. J gave up 7 bases and V 4 bases, and 3 bases lay outside the gene matches. Per germline, CDR1 LGHDT and CDR2 YNNKEL (reference sequence). CDR3 sequence: CASSPLAGGELFF. The CDR3 coding sequence is TGTGCCAGCAGCCCCTTAGCGGGCGGGGAGCTGTTTTTT.

The gene calls are TRBV6-1 and TRBJ2-7, with 7 bases fitting TRBD1. V was clipped by 8 bases and J by 3 bases; unmatched bases: 10. Germline V lookup: CDR1 MNHNS, CDR2 SASEGT. The CDR3 is 14 residues long. The CDR3 spells CASSPGTDDYEQYF. The CDR3 DNA follows: TGTGCCAGCTCCCCCGGGACAGACGACTACGAGCAGTACTTC.

Here the CDR3 DNA reads TGTGCCATCAGTGAGATGGGGTCTGGGGCCAACGTCCTGACTTTC. Its protein product is CAISEMGSGANVLTF. V usage is TRBV10-3 and J usage is TRBJ2-6; D is uncertain. V gave up 2 bases and J gave up 1 base, with 6 bases separating them. The CDR3 extends over 15 amino acids. CDR1 and CDR2 from the germline V gene are ENHRY and SYGVKD.

This clonotype was counted a few times. V usage is TRBV28 and J usage is TRBJ2-5; 7 nucleotides agree with TRBD1. Germline lookup yields CDR1 MDHEN and CDR2 SYDVKM. CDR3 length: 13 residues. V gave up 4 bases and J gave up 5 bases; unmatched junction bases: 4. For the CDR3, the DNA is TGTGCCAGCAGTTCAGGGGGTTCGGAGACCCAGTACTTC. As protein: CASSSGGSETQYF.

The V and J genes are TRBV6-2 or TRBV6-3 and TRBJ2-7; 7 nucleotides agree with TRBD2. This CDR3 spans 15 amino acids. Per germline, CDR1 MNHEY and CDR2 SVGEGT. The trim removed 6 bases at V and 4 bases at J, leaving 12 bases unmatched. The CDR3 loop is CASRASGMEMYEQYF. The CDR3 nucleotides read TGTGCCAGCAGAGCTAGCGGAATGGAGATGTACGAGCAGTACTTC.

This clonotype has just a few counts. The chain recombines TRBV7-8 with TRBJ1-2, with unresolved D. From germline, CDR1 is SGHVS and CDR2 FQNEAQ. The CDR3 has 13 amino acids. The V and J ends lost 1 base and 8 bases respectively, with 11 bases between them. The CDR3 spells CASSLVRFRGYTF. CDR3 nucleotides: TGTGCCAGCAGCTTAGTTCGGTTTCGGGGCTACACCTTC. The whole variable domain, filled in from reference TRBV7-8 and TRBJ1-2, reads GAGVSQSPRYKVAKRGQDVALRCDPISGHVSLFWYQQALGQGPEFLTYFQNEAQLDKSGLPSDRFFAERPEGSVSTLKIQRTQQEDSAVYLCASSLVRFRGYTFGSGTRLTVV.

The chain recombines TRBV5-4 with TRBJ2-3; TRBD1 matches 8 bases. The J segment lost 4 bases and the V segment lost 3 bases, leaving 7 bases of the junction unmatched. Germline CDR1 reads SGHNT; CDR2 reads YYREEE (reference sequence). The CDR3 extends over 15 amino acids. The CDR3 is CASSSQTTGADTQYF. CDR3 DNA sequence: TGTGCCAGCAGCTCGCAAACGACAGGGGCAGATACGCAGTATTTT.

The rearrangement links TRBV4-1 to TRBJ2-4, with 14 nucleotides matching TRBD2. V gave up 4 bases and J gave up 1 base; unmatched junction bases: 12. The germline CDR1 and CDR2 sequences are MGHRA and YSYEKL. The CDR3 has 20 amino acids. As DNA, the CDR3 is TGCGCCAGCAGCCCCTCCCGAGGGACTAGCGGGAGAGGGGCCAAAAACATTCAGTACTTC. This codes for CASSPSRGTSGRGAKNIQYF.

The rearrangement links TRBV6-1 to TRBJ1-3, with 9 bases identical to TRBD1. The CDR3 length is 15 residues. The ends lost 5 bases at V and 2 bases at J; junction bases unmatched: 4. Germline CDR1 is MNHNS and CDR2 is SASEGT. The CDR3 sequence: CASSSTGGAGNTIYF. CDR3 coding DNA: TGTGCCAGCAGTTCGACAGGGGGAGCTGGAAACACCATATATTTT.

This clonotype was seen ten or more times. The chain recombines TRBV7-9 with TRBJ1-1; the D is unclear. Germline CDR1 and CDR2: SEHNR and FQNEAQ (reference sequence). The V and J ends lost 1 base and 1 base respectively, with 4 bases between them. This CDR3 is 13 amino acids long. The CDR3: CASSLVPNTEAFF. In DNA, the CDR3 is TGTGCCAGCAGCTTAGTGCCGAACACTGAAGCTTTCTTT. The full variable domain, with the rest looked up from reference TRBV7-9 and TRBJ1-1, is DTGVSQNPRHKITKRGQNVTFRCDPISEHNRLYWYRQTLGQGPEFLTYFQNEAQLEKSRLLSDRFSAERPKGSFSTLEIQRTEQGDSAMYLCASSLVPNTEAFFGQGTRLTVV.

In its sample, this clonotype was seen a few times. CDR3 protein: CASSQRGLTDRGEFYGYTF. In nucleotides, the CDR3 is TGTGCCAGCTCCCAAAGGGGTTTAACGGACAGGGGCGAATTCTATGGCTACACCTTC. The rearrangement links TRBV28 to TRBJ1-2, with TRBD1 matching over 9 bases. The trim removed 8 bases at V and 4 bases at J, leaving 23 bases unmatched. The germline V gene has CDR1 MDHEN and CDR2 SYDVKM. The CDR3 contains 19 residues.

This clonotype was detected a few times. The chain combines TRBV12-3 or TRBV12-4 with TRBJ2-1; TRBD1 might be the D (6 bases). Trimming shortened V by 5 bases and J by 3 bases, and 14 bases separated the two germline ends. This CDR3 has 15 amino acids. The CDR3 coding sequence is TGTGCCAGCAGTCGCCGGGACACAAGCTACAATGAGCAGTTCTTC. Translation: CASSRRDTSYNEQFF.

The rearrangement joins TRBV28 to TRBJ1-4; D gene uncertain. Germline-derived CDR1 and CDR2 are MDHEN and SYDVKM. Trimming stripped 5 bases from V and 0 bases from J, with 7 bases between. This CDR3 comprises 14 residues. The CDR3 DNA follows: TGTGCCAGCAGTGCCGGATCAACTAATGAAAAACTGTTTTTT. This gives the protein CASSAGSTNEKLFF.

The V and J genes are TRBV12-3 or TRBV12-4 and TRBJ2-7; the D is unclear. The CDR3 covers 13 residues. V shed 6 bases and J shed 7 bases, with 16 bases lying between them. The CDR3 loop is CASRDVGVLEQYF. The CDR3 coding sequence is TGTGCCAGCAGGGACGTTGGAGTTCTAGAGCAGTACTTC.

J is TRBJ2-1 and V is TRBV6-6; the match to TRBD1 covers 7 bases. After removal of 5 bases from V and 8 bases from J, the junction contained 6 bases not matched to a gene. The germline V gene encodes CDR1 MNHNY and CDR2 SVGAGI (reference sequence). CDR3 size: 13 residues. CDR3 DNA sequence: TGTGCCAGCAGTGATCGGACAGGAGATGAGCAGTTCTTC. Protein: CASSDRTGDEQFF.

This clonotype was counted only a few times. Because the CDR3's place on the DNA is in doubt, the DNA is left out and the CDR3 is given as listed by TCRdb. The chain employs TRBV7-5 and TRBJ2-2; TRBD1, the D gene given by the table, was not confirmed from the DNA. TRBV7-5 is labeled a pseudogene. The length of the CDR3 is 22 amino acids, counting both ends. CDR3 in amino acids: CISVPEAPDRGKLAGYTGELFF.

The chain couples TRBV7-6 to TRBJ1-4; the D is unclear. Germline V gives CDR1 SGHVS, CDR2 FNYEAQ. Trimming removed 0 bases from V and 1 base from J, with 3 bases in between. The CDR3 length is 14 residues. The CDR3 is CASSLAGTNEKLFF. DNA for the CDR3: TGTGCCAGCAGCTTAGCGGGAACTAATGAAAAACTGTTTTTT. The variable domain in full, with the rest retrieved from reference TRBV7-6 and TRBJ1-4, is GAGVSQSPRYKVTKRGQDVALRCDPISGHVSLYWYRQALGQGPEFLTYFNYEAQQDKSGLPNDRFSAERPEGSISTLTIQRTEQRDSAMYRCASSLAGTNEKLFFGSGTQLSVL.

The chain links TRBV7-2 to TRBJ2-3; 8 nucleotides line up with TRBD2. The CDR3 length is 14 residues. The germline V gene encodes CDR1 SGHTA and CDR2 FQGNSA. V was clipped by 7 bases and J by 6 bases; unmatched bases: 9. The chain's CDR3 is CASNPAGARDTQYF. The DNA for the CDR3 is TGTGCCAGCAACCCAGCGGGGGCTCGGGATACGCAGTATTTT. The complete variable domain, with remaining parts taken from reference TRBV7-2 and TRBJ2-3, reads GAGVSQSPSNKVTEKGKDVELRCDPISGHTALYWYRQSLGQGLEFLIYFQGNSAPDKSGLPSDRFSAERTGGSVSTLTIQRTQQEDSAVYLCASNPAGARDTQYFGPGTRLTVL.

The chain combines TRBV12-3 or TRBV12-4 with TRBJ1-6, with 8 bases fitting TRBD1. This CDR3 has 14 residues. J was trimmed by 7 bases and V by 3 bases; bases with no gene match: 2. CDR3 residues: CASSFRTGNSPLHF. In DNA, the CDR3 is TGTGCCAGCAGTTTCCGGACAGGGAATTCACCCCTCCACTTT.

This clonotype was detected only a few times. The rearrangement links TRBV2 to TRBJ2-5; D ambiguous. Germline CDR1 and CDR2: SNHLY and FYNNEI. There are 14 residues in the CDR3. Trimming pared 1 base from V and 0 bases from J, leaving 6 bases between. The chain's CDR3 is CASSEGAYQETQYF. The DNA for the CDR3 is TGTGCCAGCAGTGAAGGGGCCTACCAAGAGACCCAGTACTTC. The whole variable domain, remainder taken from reference TRBV2 and TRBJ2-5, is EPEVTQTPSHQVTQMGQEVILRCVPISNHLYFYWYRQILGQKVEFLVSFYNNEISEKSEIFDDQFSVERPDGSNFTLKIRSTKLEDSAMYFCASSEGAYQETQYFGPGTRLLVL.